The 24 T cell receptor beta chains listed next were all sequenced from one sample in a study of regulatory T cells in long-lasting Graves disease. As for time point: newly diagnosed GD, antithyroid drugs for less than 3 months. PBMC RNA served as the TCR library source. Both iRepertoire HTBI primers and Arm-PCR of CDR3 regions were used to build the TCR beta libraries. MiXCR, run by TCRdb on the multiplex PCR reads, gives a single entry per CDR3 protein. This sample has hundreds of thousands of distinct CDR3 sequences, with about 16% found just once. This sample also belongs to another study, concerning T cells in Graves' hyperthyroidism and ophthalmopathy.

The sequenced sample was peripheral blood mononuclear cells (PBMCs), obtained at new diagnosis, from a patient treated with antithyroid drugs. The receptors come from a man between 18 and 29 years old with Graves disease.

This clonotype occurred many times. The rearrangement links TRBV11-2 to TRBJ2-1; no clear D. This CDR3 is built from 11 residues. Germline V gives CDR1 SGHAT, CDR2 FQNNGV. Deletions cut 4 bases from V and 6 bases from J, with 4 bases between. CDR3 DNA sequence: TGTGCCAGCAGCTCCATCAATGAGCAGTTCTTC. Translated, it gives CASSSINEQFF.

This clonotype has a count of ten or more. V usage is TRBV3-1 and J usage is TRBJ2-1; the match to TRBD2 covers 10 bases. V shed 8 bases and J 1 base; nucleotides not matched to a gene: 8. CDR3 size: 16 residues. Looked up from germline, CDR1 is LGHDT and CDR2 is YNNKEL (reference sequence). CDR3 bases: TGTGCCAGCTCGAGTACTAGCGGGAAGTCCTACAATGAGCAGTTCTTC. Translated, it gives CASSSTSGKSYNEQFF.

The sample holds a few counts of this clonotype. The rearrangement links TRBV28 to TRBJ2-5; 8 bases agree with TRBD1. The CDR3 consists of 14 residues. Germline assignment: CDR1 MDHEN and CDR2 SYDVKM. V gave up 6 bases and J gave up 4 bases; unmatched junction bases: 7. CDR3 sequence (DNA): TGTGCCAGCAGAATCAGGGGGCTGGCAGAGACCCAGTACTTC. It codes for CASRIRGLAETQYF.

This clonotype was observed a handful of times. The gene calls are TRBV15 and TRBJ1-5, with D possibly being TRBD1 (6 bases). This CDR3 is 18 amino acids long. V shed 3 bases and J shed 4 bases, with 22 bases lying between them. CDR1 LNHNV and CDR2 YYDKDF come from the germline V gene (reference sequence). Here the CDR3 reads CATSSRFQGTGGNQPQHF. The CDR3 region has the DNA TGTGCCACCAGCAGCCGATTCCAGGGGACCGGAGGAAATCAGCCCCAGCATTTT.

This clonotype was picked up many times. The rearrangement joins TRBV11-2 to TRBJ2-7, with TRBD2 as a possible D gene (5 bases). Trimming removed 8 bases from V and 1 base from J, with 9 bases in between. The CDR3 has 12 amino acids. CDR1 is SGHAT and CDR2 is FQNNGV in the germline V gene. The CDR3 region is CASGRTSYEQYF. CDR3 DNA sequence: TGTGCCAGCGGAAGGACTTCCTACGAGCAGTACTTC.

Many counts were recorded for this clonotype. The gene calls are TRBV10-3 and TRBJ2-7; D gene unclear. V lost 0 bases to trimming and J lost 2 bases, with 5 bases between them. Germline assignment: CDR1 ENHRY and CDR2 SYGVKD. CDR3 length equals 13 residues. For the CDR3, the DNA is TGTGCCATCAGTGAGTCGCCCCCCTACGAGCAGTACTTC. As protein: CAISESPPYEQYF.

This clonotype was recorded at least ten times. The chain is built from TRBV7-2 and TRBJ2-7; 8 bases align to TRBD2. The germline V gene encodes CDR1 SGHTA and CDR2 FQGNSA. The CDR3 loop spans 15 amino acids. Losses at the gene ends were 5 bases for V and 2 bases for J; bases not matched to a gene: 8. CDR3 in DNA: TGTGCCAGCAGCCAAACTAGCGGCGCAACCTACGAGCAGTACTTC. Its protein product is CASSQTSGATYEQYF.

CDR3 sequence reads: CSAPGGPNSGNTIYF. CDR3 DNA sequence: TGCAGTGCCCCGGGCGGGCCCAACTCTGGAAACACCATATATTTT. The chain couples TRBV20-1 to TRBJ1-3; D ambiguous. The CDR3 is made up of 15 amino acids. Germline lookup yields CDR1 DFQATT and CDR2 SNEGSKA (reference sequence). V was clipped by 6 bases and J by 0 bases, with 15 bases between them.

At least ten counts were recorded for this clonotype. V is TRBV28 and J is TRBJ2-7, with 9 bases that match TRBD2. The germline gives CDR1 MDHEN, CDR2 SYDVKM. The CDR3 totals 14 residues. The CDR3 nucleotides are TGTGCGAGTGGAAGCGGGGGGCCCCCCTACGAGCAGTACTTC. Amino acids: CASGSGGPPYEQYF.

There are a few counts of this clonotype. The chain uses TRBV4-1 and TRBJ2-7; TRBD1 matches at 10 bases. The V gene end was trimmed by 4 bases and the J gene end by 2 bases; junction bases not matched to a gene: 5. Germline V lookup: CDR1 MGHRA, CDR2 YSYEKL. The CDR3 sequence is 15 residues long. The CDR3 nucleotides are TGCGCCAGCAGCCTGGGACAGGGGATGACCTACGAGCAGTACTTC. Translated, it gives CASSLGQGMTYEQYF.

This clonotype appeared many times. CDR3 sequence reads: CSVAVDGTEQYF. CDR3 bases: TGCAGCGTTGCTGTAGACGGGACCGAGCAGTACTTC. This rearrangement joins TRBV29-1 to TRBJ2-7, with D perhaps assigned TRBD1 or TRBD2 (5 bases each). The germline V gene encodes CDR1 SQVTM and CDR2 ANQGSEA. There are 12 residues in the CDR3. V was cut by 4 bases and J by 6 bases, with 13 bases left in between.

The chain combines TRBV28 with TRBJ1-3, with 8 nucleotides matching TRBD1. The CDR3 extends over 15 amino acids. The germline V gene has CDR1 MDHEN and CDR2 SYDVKM. V trimming: 3 bases; J trimming: 9 bases; junction bases outside the gene matches: 10. In nucleotides, the CDR3 is TGTGCCAGCAGTTTTACCTGGGACACAGGGGGCACCATATATTTT. Its translation is CASSFTWDTGGTIYF.

With regard to this clonotype: One base away lies a much larger clone, so this may be a sequencing read error. The chain carries TRBV11-2 and TRBJ1-5; TRBD1 might be the D (5 bases). This CDR3 spans 16 amino acids. The V gene lost 9 bases and the J gene lost 2 bases, with 20 bases spanning the gap. The germline gives CDR1 SGHAT, CDR2 FQNNGV. The CDR3 DNA reads as TGTGCCAGAAGCCCATCTCCGGGGGACGGCAATCAGCCCCAGCATTTT. This gives the protein CARSPSPGDGNQPQHF.

At least ten counts were recorded for this clonotype. V is TRBV14 and J is TRBJ1-1; D is ambiguous. This CDR3 contains 15 residues. Trimming took off 0 bases at V and 6 bases at J, with 14 bases between the two ends. CDR1 is SGHDN and CDR2 is FVKESK in the germline V gene. The CDR3 reads CASSQDKPWGSEAFF. The CDR3 bases are TGTGCCAGCAGCCAAGATAAGCCGTGGGGTTCTGAAGCTTTCTTT.

This clonotype has at least ten counts. This chain's CDR3 is CASSSTGSLAYEQYF. The DNA of the CDR3 is TGTGCCAGCAGTTCTACAGGTTCGCTCGCCTACGAGCAGTACTTC. This chain uses TRBV5-6 with TRBJ2-7; possibly TRBD1 for D (5 bases). V lost 5 bases and J 2 bases, leaving 17 bases between the germline ends. CDR1 SGHDT and CDR2 YYEEEE come from the germline V gene. The CDR3 is 15 amino acids.

This clonotype was seen repeatedly, ten times or more. The rearrangement uses TRBV11-2 and TRBJ2-7; D may be TRBD2 (7 bases). The CDR3 spans 14 residues. Trimming stripped 5 bases from V and 6 bases from J, with 17 bases between. Germline assignment: CDR1 SGHAT and CDR2 FQNNGV. The CDR3 DNA is TGTGCCAGCAGCAAAGCGAGGGGGGGAGCCGAGCAGTACTTC. Protein sequence: CASSKARGGAEQYF.

This clonotype was seen only a few times. The chain has TRBV5-1 and TRBJ2-5, with TRBD1 matching over 10 bases. CDR1 is SGHRS and CDR2 is YFSETQ in the germline V gene. Trimming at V came to 0 bases and at J to 3 bases, leaving 2 bases not matched to a gene. The CDR3 is 15 amino acids. This chain's CDR3 is CASSLGQGAEETQYF. Written as DNA, the CDR3 is TGCGCCAGCAGCTTGGGACAGGGGGCGGAAGAGACCCAGTACTTC.

This clonotype appeared many times. The chain has TRBV28 and TRBJ2-1; 8 nucleotides line up with TRBD2. V dropped 8 bases and J dropped 2; count of bases not matched to a gene: 11. Germline V gene lookup returns CDR1 MDHEN and CDR2 SYDVKM. The CDR3 is 16 amino acids. In DNA, the CDR3 is TGTGCCAGCTCAACTCTGGGCGGGAGGACCTACAATGAGCAGTTCTTC. Protein: CASSTLGGRTYNEQFF.

The chain combines TRBV18 with TRBJ2-1, with D hard to call. TRBJ2-5 matches the DNA end more closely, so the J call is doubtful. The CDR3 loop spans 17 amino acids. Germline CDR1 KGHSH, CDR2 LQKENI. The CDR3 loop reads CASSPPLGLAGQETQYF. CDR3 in DNA: TGTGCCAGCTCACCACCCCTCGGGTTGGCAGGCCAAGAGACCCAGTACTTC.

This clonotype has only a few counts. This may be a read error: a much more frequent sequence differs by one nucleotide. The V call is TRBV12-3 or TRBV12-4, the J call TRBJ1-2; tentative D call: TRBD1 (5 bases). The CDR3 spans 16 residues. CDR3 in amino acids: CACSPQQGLRRDGYTF. Written as DNA, the CDR3 is TGTGCCTGCAGCCCGCAGCAGGGTCTGAGGAGGGATGGCTACACCTTC.

This clonotype was seen at least ten times. V usage is TRBV7-9 and J usage is TRBJ1-2, with 9 bases matching TRBD1. The germline V gene has CDR1 SEHNR and CDR2 FQNEAQ (reference sequence). The junction had 9 bases not matched to a gene; V was cut back by 5 bases and J by 8 bases. This CDR3 is built from 14 residues. In DNA, the CDR3 is TGTGCCAGCAGCCGGGACAGGGAGGTGTCGGGCTACACCTTC. Amino acids: CASSRDREVSGYTF.

About this clonotype itself: A much bigger clone sits one base away, suggesting this may be a read error. The chain combines TRBV7-9 with TRBJ2-1; D not resolved. V gave up 2 bases and J gave up 6 bases, with 14 bases separating them. The CDR3 has 15 amino acids. In germline, CDR1 is SEHNR, CDR2 FQNEAQ (reference sequence). This CDR3 is CASSLPAQFSNEQFF. CDR3 in DNA: TGTGCCAGCAGCTTACCAGCGCAGTTTTCCAATGAGCAGTTCTTC.

The chain has TRBV27 and TRBJ2-7; a possible D gene is TRBD1 (5 bases). Per germline, CDR1 MNHEY and CDR2 SMNVEV (reference sequence). V lost 2 bases and J 7 bases, leaving 9 bases between the germline ends. The CDR3 sequence is 12 residues long. As DNA, the CDR3 is TGTGCCAGCAGTTTAAAAGGGGAAGAGCAGTACTTC. Protein sequence: CASSLKGEEQYF.

Concerning this clonotype: A much larger clone sits a single nucleotide away, making a read error possible. The chain couples TRBV18 to TRBJ1-5, with D hard to call. The germline gives CDR1 KGHSH, CDR2 LQKENI. The V end lost 5 bases, the J end lost 6 bases, and 14 bases lay between the germline ends. CDR3 length equals 14 residues. CDR3 DNA: TGTGCCAGCTCATCATTCTCAAGGGTTCAGCCCCAGCATTTT. Translated, it gives CASSSFSRVQPQHF. Based on the CDR3 plus reference TRBV18 and TRBJ1-5, the full variable domain is NAGVMQNPRHLVRRRGQEARLRCSPMKGHSHVYWYRQLPEEGLKFMVYLQKENIIDESGMPKERFSAEFPKEGPSILRIQQVVRGDSAAYFCASSSFSRVQPQHFGDGTRLSIL.